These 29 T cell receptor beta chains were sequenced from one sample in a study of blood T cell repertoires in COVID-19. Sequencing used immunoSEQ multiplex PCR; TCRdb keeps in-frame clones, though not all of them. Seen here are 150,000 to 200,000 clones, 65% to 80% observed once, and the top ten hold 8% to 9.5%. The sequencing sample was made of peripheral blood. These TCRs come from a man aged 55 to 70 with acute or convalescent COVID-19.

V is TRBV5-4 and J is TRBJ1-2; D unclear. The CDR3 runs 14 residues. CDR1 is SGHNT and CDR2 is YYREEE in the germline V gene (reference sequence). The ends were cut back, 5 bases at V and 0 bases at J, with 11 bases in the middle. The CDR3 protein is CASREGHANYGYTF. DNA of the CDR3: TGTGCCAGCAGGGAGGGTCACGCTAACTATGGCTACACCTTC. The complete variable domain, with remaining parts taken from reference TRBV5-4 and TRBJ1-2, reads ETGVTQSPTHLIKTRGQQVTLRCSSQSGHNTVSWYQQALGQGPQFIFQYYREEENGRGNFPPRFSGLQFPNYSSELNVNALELDDSALYLCASREGHANYGYTFGSGTRLTVV.

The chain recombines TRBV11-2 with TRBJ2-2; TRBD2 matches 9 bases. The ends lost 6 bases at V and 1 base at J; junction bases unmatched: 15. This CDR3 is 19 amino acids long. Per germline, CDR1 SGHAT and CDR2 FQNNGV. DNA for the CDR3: TGTGCCAGCAGGATAACGGGGGGTAGCGGGGGCCGGAACACCGGGGAGCTGTTTTTT. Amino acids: CASRITGGSGGRNTGELFF.

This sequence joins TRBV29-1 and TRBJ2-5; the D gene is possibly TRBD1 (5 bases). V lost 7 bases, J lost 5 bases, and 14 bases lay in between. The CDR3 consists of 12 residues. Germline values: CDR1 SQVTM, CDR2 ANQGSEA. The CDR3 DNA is TGCAGCGGACGACCAGGGCGGGAGACCCAGTACTTC. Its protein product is CSGRPGRETQYF.

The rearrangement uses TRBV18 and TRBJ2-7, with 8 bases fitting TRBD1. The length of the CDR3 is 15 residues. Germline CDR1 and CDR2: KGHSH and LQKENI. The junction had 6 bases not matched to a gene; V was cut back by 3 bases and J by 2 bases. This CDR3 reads CASSPERGQAYEQYF. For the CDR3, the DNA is TGTGCCAGCTCACCGGAAAGGGGACAGGCCTACGAGCAGTACTTC.

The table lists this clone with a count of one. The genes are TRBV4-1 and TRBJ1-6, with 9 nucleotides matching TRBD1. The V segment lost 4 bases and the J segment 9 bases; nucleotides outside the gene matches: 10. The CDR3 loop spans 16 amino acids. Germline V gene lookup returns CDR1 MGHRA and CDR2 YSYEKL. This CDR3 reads CASSPGQGITGSPLHF. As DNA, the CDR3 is TGCGCCAGCAGCCCAGGACAGGGGATAACTGGTTCACCCCTCCACTTT.

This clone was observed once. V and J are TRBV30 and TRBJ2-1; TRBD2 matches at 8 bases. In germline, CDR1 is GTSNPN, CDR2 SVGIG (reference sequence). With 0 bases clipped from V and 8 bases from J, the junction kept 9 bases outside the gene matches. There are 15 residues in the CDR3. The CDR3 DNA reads TGTGCCTGGAGTGTGGGACTAGTTTTAGACGATGAGCAGTTCTTC. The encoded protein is CAWSVGLVLDDEQFF.

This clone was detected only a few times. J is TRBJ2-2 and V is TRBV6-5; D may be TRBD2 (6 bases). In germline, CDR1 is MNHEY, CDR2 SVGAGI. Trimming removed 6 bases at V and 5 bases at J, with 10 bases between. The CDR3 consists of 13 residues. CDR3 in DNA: TGTGCCAGCAGCAACGGGGGAACCGGGGAGCTGTTTTTT. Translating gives CASSNGGTGELFF.

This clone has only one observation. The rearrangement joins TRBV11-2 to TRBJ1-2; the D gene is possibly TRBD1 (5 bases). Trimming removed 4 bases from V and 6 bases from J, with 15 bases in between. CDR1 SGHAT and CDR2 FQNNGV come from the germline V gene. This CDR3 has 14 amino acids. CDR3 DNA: TGTGCCAGCAGCTCGCCCCGGGGGAGAGATGGCTACACCTTC. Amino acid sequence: CASSSPRGRDGYTF.

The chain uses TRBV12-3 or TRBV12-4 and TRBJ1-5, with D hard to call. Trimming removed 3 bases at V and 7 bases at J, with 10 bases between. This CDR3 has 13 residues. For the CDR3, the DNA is TGTGCCAGCAGTTTGGCAGGCGACCAGCCCCAGCATTTT. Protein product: CASSLAGDQPQHF.

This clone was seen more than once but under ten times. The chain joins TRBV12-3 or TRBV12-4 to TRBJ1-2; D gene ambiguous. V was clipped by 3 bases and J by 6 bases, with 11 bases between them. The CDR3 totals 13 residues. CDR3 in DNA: TGTGCCAGCAGTTTCGAGGGCAGGAATGGCTACACCTTC. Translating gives CASSFEGRNGYTF.

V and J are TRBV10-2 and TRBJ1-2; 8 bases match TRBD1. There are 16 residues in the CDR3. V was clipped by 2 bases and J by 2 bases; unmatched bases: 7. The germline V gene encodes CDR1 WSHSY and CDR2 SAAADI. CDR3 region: CASSEIGQGSNYGYTF. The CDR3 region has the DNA TGCGCCAGCAGTGAGATAGGACAGGGCAGCAACTATGGCTACACCTTC.

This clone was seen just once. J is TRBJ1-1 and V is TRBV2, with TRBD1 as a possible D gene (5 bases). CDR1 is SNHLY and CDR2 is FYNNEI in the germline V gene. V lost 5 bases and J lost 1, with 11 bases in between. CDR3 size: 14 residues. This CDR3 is CASSLAGRNTEAFF. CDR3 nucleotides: TGTGCCAGCAGTCTCGCGGGGCGGAACACTGAAGCTTTCTTT. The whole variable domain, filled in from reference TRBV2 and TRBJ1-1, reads EPEVTQTPSHQVTQMGQEVILRCVPISNHLYFYWYRQILGQKVEFLVSFYNNEISEKSEIFDDQFSVERPDGSNFTLKIRSTKLEDSAMYFCASSLAGRNTEAFFGQGTRLTVV.

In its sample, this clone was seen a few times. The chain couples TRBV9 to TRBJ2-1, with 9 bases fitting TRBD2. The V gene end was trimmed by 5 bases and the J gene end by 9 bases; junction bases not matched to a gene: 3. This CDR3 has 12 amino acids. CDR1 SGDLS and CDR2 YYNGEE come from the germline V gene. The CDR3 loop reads CASRGTSSEQFF. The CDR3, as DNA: TGTGCCAGCAGGGGGACTAGCTCTGAGCAGTTCTTC.

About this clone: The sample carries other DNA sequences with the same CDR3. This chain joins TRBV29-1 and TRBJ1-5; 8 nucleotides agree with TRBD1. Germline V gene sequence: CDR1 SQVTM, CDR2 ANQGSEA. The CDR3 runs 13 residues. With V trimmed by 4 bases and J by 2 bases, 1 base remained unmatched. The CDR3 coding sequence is TGCAGCGTTGCAGGGGGCGGCAATCAGCCCCAGCATTTT. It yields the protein CSVAGGGNQPQHF.

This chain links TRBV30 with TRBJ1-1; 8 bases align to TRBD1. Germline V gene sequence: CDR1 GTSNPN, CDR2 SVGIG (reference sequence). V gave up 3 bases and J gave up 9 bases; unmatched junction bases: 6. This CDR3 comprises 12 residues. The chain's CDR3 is CAWSVRQGKAFF. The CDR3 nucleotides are TGTGCCTGGAGCGTTCGACAGGGGAAAGCTTTCTTT.

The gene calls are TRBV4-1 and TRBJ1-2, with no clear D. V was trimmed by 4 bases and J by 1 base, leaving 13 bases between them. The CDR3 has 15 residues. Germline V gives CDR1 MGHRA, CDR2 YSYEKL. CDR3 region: CASSPLLQNNYGYTF. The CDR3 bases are TGCGCCAGCAGCCCCCTATTACAGAATAACTATGGCTACACCTTC.

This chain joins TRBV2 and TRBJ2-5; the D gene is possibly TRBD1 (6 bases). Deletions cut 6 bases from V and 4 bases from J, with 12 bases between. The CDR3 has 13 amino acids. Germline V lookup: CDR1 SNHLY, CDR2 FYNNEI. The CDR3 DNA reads TGTGCCAGCAGGGTACAGGGCGGAGAGACCCAGTACTTC. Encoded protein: CASRVQGGETQYF. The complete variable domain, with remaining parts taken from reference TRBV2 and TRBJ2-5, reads EPEVTQTPSHQVTQMGQEVILRCVPISNHLYFYWYRQILGQKVEFLVSFYNNEISEKSEIFDDQFSVERPDGSNFTLKIRSTKLEDSAMYFCASRVQGGETQYFGPGTRLLVL.

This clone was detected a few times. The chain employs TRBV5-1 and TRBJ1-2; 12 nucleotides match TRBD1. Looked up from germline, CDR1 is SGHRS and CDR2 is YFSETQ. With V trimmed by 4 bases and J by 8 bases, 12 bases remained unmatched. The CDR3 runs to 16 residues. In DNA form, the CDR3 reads TGCGCCAGCAGCCCTGGGACAGGGGGCGCCGGCCAAGGCTACACCTTC. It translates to CASSPGTGGAGQGYTF. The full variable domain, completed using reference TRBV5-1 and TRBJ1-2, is KAGVTQTPRYLIKTRGQQVTLSCSPISGHRSVSWYQQTPGQGLQFLFEYFSETQRNKGNFPGRFSGRQFSNSRSEMNVSTLELGDSALYLCASSPGTGGAGQGYTFGSGTRLTVV.

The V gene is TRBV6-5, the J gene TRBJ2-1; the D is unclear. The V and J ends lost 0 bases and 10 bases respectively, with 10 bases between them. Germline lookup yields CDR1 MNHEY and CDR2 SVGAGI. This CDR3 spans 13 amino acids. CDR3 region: CASSYSIEAEQFF. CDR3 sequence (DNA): TGTGCCAGCAGTTACTCGATAGAGGCCGAGCAGTTCTTC.

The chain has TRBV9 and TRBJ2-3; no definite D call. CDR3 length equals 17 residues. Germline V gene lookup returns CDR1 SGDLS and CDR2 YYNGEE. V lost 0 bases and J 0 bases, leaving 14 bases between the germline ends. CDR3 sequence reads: CASSVGVRYVSTDTQYF. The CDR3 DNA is TGTGCCAGCAGCGTAGGGGTGCGGTATGTTAGCACAGATACGCAGTATTTT.

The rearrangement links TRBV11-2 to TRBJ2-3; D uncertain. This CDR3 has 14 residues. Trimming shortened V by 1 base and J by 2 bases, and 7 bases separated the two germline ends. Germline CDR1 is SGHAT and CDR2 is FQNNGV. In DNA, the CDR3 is TGTGCCAGCAGCTTAGCCTTGTACACAGATACGCAGTATTTT. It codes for CASSLALYTDTQYF.

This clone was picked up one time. CDR3 bases: TGTGCCAGCAGTAAGGGGGTAGGCTATGGCTACACCTTC. Protein sequence: CASSKGVGYGYTF. The rearrangement uses TRBV6-1 and TRBJ1-2, with a possible D match to TRBD1 (6 bases). The CDR3 runs 13 residues. Germline CDR1 MNHNS, CDR2 SASEGT. Deletions cut 5 bases from V and 4 bases from J, with 11 bases between.

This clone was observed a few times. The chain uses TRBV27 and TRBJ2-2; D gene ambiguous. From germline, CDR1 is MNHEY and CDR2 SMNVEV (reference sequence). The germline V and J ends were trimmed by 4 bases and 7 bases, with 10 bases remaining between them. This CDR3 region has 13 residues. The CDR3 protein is CASSSAGHGELFF. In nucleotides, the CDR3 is TGTGCCAGCAGTTCAGCAGGTCACGGGGAGCTGTTTTTT.

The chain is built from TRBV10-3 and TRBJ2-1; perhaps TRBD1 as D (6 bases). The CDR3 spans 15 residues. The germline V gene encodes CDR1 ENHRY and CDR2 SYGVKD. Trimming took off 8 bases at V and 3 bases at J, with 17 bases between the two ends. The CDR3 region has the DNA TGTGCCATCGGGCCAAGACAGGCCTTCTACAATGAGCAGTTCTTC. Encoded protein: CAIGPRQAFYNEQFF.

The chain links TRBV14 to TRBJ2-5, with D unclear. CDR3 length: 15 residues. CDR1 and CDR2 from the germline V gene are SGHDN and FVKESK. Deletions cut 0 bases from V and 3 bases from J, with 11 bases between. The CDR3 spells CASSQDGGIEETQYF. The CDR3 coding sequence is TGTGCCAGCAGCCAAGACGGCGGAATTGAAGAGACCCAGTACTTC.

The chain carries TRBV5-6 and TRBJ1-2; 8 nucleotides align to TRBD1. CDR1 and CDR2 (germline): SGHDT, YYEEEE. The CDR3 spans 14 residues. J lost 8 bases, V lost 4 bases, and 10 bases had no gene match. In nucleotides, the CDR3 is TGTGCCAGCAGCCCGGACAGGGTACATCAGGGCTACACCTTC. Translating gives CASSPDRVHQGYTF.

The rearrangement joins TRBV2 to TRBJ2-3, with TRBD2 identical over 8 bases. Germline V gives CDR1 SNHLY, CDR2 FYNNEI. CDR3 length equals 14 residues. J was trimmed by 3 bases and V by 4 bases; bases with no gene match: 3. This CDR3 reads CASSGLARTDTQYF. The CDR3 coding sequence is TGTGCCAGCAGTGGACTAGCGAGAACAGATACGCAGTATTTT.

The chain's CDR3 is CASTPQGGITEAFF. CDR3 coding DNA: TGTGCCAGCACCCCCCAGGGGGGAATCACTGAAGCTTTCTTT. The V gene is TRBV6-5, the J gene TRBJ1-1, with 7 bases aligning to TRBD1. Per germline, CDR1 MNHEY and CDR2 SVGAGI. This CDR3 comprises 14 residues. V was clipped by 7 bases and J by 4 bases; unmatched bases: 9.

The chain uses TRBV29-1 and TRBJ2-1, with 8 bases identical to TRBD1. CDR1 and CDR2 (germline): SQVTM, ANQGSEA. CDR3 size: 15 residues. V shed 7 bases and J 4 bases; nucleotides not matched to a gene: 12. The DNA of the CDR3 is TGCAGCGGGACAGGGCTAGAGGTGTTATACAATGAGCAGTTCTTC. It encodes CSGTGLEVLYNEQFF.